The 14 T cell receptor beta chains presented below share a single source sample, sequenced in a study of blood T cells in healthy people across ages. Primed by a sample-barcoded 5' primer and a J-beta primer mix, a second PCR proceeded for 7 to 11 cycles. TCRdb independently ran MiXCR on the 5' RACE reads; one entry per CDR3 protein. This table has some 1.6 million distinct CDR3 sequences, around 36% appearing once. Material for sequencing was blood. The source is a woman aged 30 to 39 in good health.

This clonotype was found a few times. The V call is TRBV11-2, the J call TRBJ2-3; TRBD2 matches at 9 bases. CDR3 length: 15 amino acids. Looked up from germline, CDR1 is SGHAT and CDR2 is FQNNGV. With 4 bases clipped from V and 8 bases from J, the junction kept 10 bases outside the gene matches. The CDR3 nucleotides are TGTGCCAGCAGCTCTGGACTAGCGATAAGAGGTACGCAGTATTTT. Its protein is CASSSGLAIRGTQYF.

The chain joins TRBV5-8 to TRBJ2-1; D is unclear. V lost 5 bases to trimming and J lost 10 bases, with 13 bases between them. CDR3 length: 12 residues. Germline assignment: CDR1 SGHTS and CDR2 YDEGEE. CDR3 loop: CASRSQVPEQFF. For the CDR3, the DNA is TGTGCCAGCAGATCTCAGGTCCCCGAGCAGTTCTTC.

The CDR3 sequence is CASSLGASGSISYEQYF. The CDR3 region has the DNA TGCGCCAGCAGCTTGGGGGCTAGCGGGTCCATCTCCTACGAGCAGTACTTC. The gene calls are TRBV5-1 and TRBJ2-7, with 8 bases aligning to TRBD2. The CDR3 length is 17 residues. V lost 0 bases, J lost 0 bases, and 8 bases stayed unmatched. Looked up from germline, CDR1 is SGHRS and CDR2 is YFSETQ.

This chain connects TRBV20-1 to TRBJ2-3, with D maybe TRBD2 (5 bases). Trimming removed 0 bases from V and 3 bases from J, with 7 bases in between. This CDR3 is built from 13 residues. Germline assignment: CDR1 DFQATT and CDR2 SNEGSKA (reference sequence). CDR3 bases: TGCAGTGCTAGAGACCCGGGGACAGATACGCAGTATTTT. Residues: CSARDPGTDTQYF.

This clonotype appeared a few times. The V call is TRBV6-2 or TRBV6-3, the J call TRBJ2-1, with 7 bases matching TRBD2. Per the germline V gene, CDR1 is MNHEY and CDR2 is SVGEGT. With V trimmed by 2 bases and J by 3 bases, 10 bases remained unmatched. This CDR3 contains 17 residues. The CDR3 here is CASSYGGVRTSYNEQFF. Written as DNA, the CDR3 is TGTGCCAGCAGTTACGGAGGGGTGAGGACTAGCTACAATGAGCAGTTCTTC.

This clonotype was picked up a small number of times. The V and J genes are TRBV10-3 and TRBJ2-1, with 8 bases matching TRBD2. This CDR3 region has 15 residues. V shed 7 bases and J 5 bases; nucleotides not matched to a gene: 10. Germline V gives CDR1 ENHRY, CDR2 SYGVKD. The CDR3 DNA reads as TGTGCCATCACCGGTTCGGGGGGGTCACACAATGAGCAGTTCTTC. As protein: CAITGSGGSHNEQFF.

The rearrangement links TRBV7-9 to TRBJ1-2; 12 bases agree with TRBD1. Germline CDR1 reads SEHNR; CDR2 reads FQNEAQ (reference sequence). The CDR3 loop spans 15 amino acids. The V gene end was trimmed by 5 bases and the J gene end by 6 bases; junction bases not matched to a gene: 7. The CDR3 nucleotides read TGTGCCAGCAGCGCGGGACAGGGGGCTTCTGATGGCTACACCTTC. This codes for CASSAGQGASDGYTF.

The chain has TRBV12-3 or TRBV12-4 and TRBJ2-7; D unclear. The CDR3 extends over 11 amino acids. Trimming cost V 7 bases and J 4 bases, with 8 bases left between them. As DNA, the CDR3 is TGTGCCAGCACGGTAGGTTACGAGCAGTACTTC. Amino acids: CASTVGYEQYF.

V is TRBV18 and J is TRBJ1-1; D not certain. The CDR3 runs 13 residues. Trimming removed 5 bases at V and 0 bases at J, with 7 bases between. Per the germline V gene, CDR1 is KGHSH and CDR2 is LQKENI. CDR3 amino acids: CASSNQVNTEAFF. In DNA, the CDR3 is TGTGCCAGCTCAAATCAGGTGAACACTGAAGCTTTCTTT.

This sequence joins TRBV2 and TRBJ2-3, with D possibly TRBD1 on 6 matching bases. This CDR3 region has 14 residues. Trimming cost V 6 bases and J 12 bases, with 22 bases left between them. Germline V CDR1 and CDR2: SNHLY, FYNNEI. The DNA for the CDR3 is TGTGCCAGCAGGAGGGGAAGCACCCAGGGGACCCAGTATTTT. Protein: CASRRGSTQGTQYF.

Worth noting for this clonotype: Without the conserved terminal phenylalanine or tryptophan, this CDR3 likely stems from a read error. The chain employs TRBV29-1 and TRBJ2-3, with D unclear. V lost 3 bases, J lost 2 bases, and 3 bases lay in between. Germline V CDR1 and CDR2: SQVTM, ANQGSEA. This CDR3 has 11 amino acids. CDR3 coding DNA: TGCAGCGTTGACATCACAGATACGCAGTATTCT. This codes for CSVDITDTQYS.

The gene calls are TRBV20-1 and TRBJ2-1; weak D call: TRBD2 (5 bases). The DNA end is a closer match to TRBJ2-7, so the J assignment may be wrong. Germline values: CDR1 DFQATT, CDR2 SNEGSKA (reference sequence). CDR3 length: 17 amino acids. CDR3 protein: CSARDVSVASSYNEQYF. In DNA, the CDR3 is TGCAGTGCTAGAGATGTTTCGGTAGCTAGCTCCTACAATGAGCAGTACTTC.

Remarks on this clonotype: Compared with germline, one end of the junction differs, possibly owing to a read error. The chain recombines TRBV5-1 with TRBJ2-5, with TRBD1 as a possible D gene (5 bases). Germline-derived CDR1 and CDR2 are SGHRS and YFSETQ. The CDR3 contains 14 residues. The CDR3 DNA follows: TGCGCCGGCAGCTTAAACAGGTTTCAAGAGACCCAGTACTTC. Its translation: CAGSLNRFQETQYF. Together with reference TRBV5-1 and TRBJ2-5, the CDR3 gives the full variable domain: KAGVTQTPRYLIKTRGQQVTLSCSPISGHRSVSWYQQTPGQGLQFLFEYFSETQRNKGNFPGRFSGRQFSNSRSEMNVSTLELGDSALYLCAGSLNRFQETQYFGPGTRLLVL.

This clonotype has ten or more counts. The chain recombines TRBV4-1 with TRBJ2-1, with D hard to call. The V gene's germline CDR1 is MGHRA and CDR2 YSYEKL. The V end was cut by 0 bases, the J end by 2 bases, with 8 bases between. The CDR3 is made up of 15 amino acids. CDR3 sequence reads: CASSQDELPYNEQFF. The CDR3 DNA reads TGCGCCAGCAGCCAAGATGAGCTCCCCTACAATGAGCAGTTCTTC.